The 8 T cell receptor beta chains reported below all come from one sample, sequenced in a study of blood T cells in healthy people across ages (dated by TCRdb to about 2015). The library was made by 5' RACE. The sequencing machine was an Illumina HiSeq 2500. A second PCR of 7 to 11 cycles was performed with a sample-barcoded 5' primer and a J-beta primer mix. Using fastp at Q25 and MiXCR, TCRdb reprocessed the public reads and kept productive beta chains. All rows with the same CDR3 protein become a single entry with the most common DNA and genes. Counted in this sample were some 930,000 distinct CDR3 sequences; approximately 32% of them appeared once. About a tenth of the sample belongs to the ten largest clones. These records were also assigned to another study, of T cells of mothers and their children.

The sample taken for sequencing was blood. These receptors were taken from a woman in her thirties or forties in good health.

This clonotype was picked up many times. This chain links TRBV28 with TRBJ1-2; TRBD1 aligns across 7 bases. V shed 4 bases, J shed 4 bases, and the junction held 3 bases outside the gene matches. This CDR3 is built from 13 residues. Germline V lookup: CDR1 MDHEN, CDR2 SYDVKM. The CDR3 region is CASSSRTGYGYTF. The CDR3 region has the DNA TGTGCCAGCAGTTCACGGACAGGCTATGGCTACACCTTC.

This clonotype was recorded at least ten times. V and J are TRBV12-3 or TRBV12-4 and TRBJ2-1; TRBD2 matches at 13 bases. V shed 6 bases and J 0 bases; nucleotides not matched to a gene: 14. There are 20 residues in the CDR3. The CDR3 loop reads CASSRRELAGGLPSYNEQFF. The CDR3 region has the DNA TGTGCCAGCAGCCGGAGGGAACTAGCGGGGGGGCTACCCTCCTACAATGAGCAGTTCTTC.

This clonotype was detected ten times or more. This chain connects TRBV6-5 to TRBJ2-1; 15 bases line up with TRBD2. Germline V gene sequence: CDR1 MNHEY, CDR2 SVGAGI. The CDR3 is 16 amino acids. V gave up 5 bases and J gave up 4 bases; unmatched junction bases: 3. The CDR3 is CASSRTSGGVYNEQFF. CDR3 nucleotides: TGTGCCAGCAGTAGGACTAGCGGGGGGGTATACAATGAGCAGTTCTTC.

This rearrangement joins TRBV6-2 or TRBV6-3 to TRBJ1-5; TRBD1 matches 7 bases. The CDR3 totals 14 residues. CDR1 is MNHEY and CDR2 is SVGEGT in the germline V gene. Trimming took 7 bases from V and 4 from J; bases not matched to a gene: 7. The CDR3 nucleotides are TGTGCCAGCACCAGGGGACAGTTTAATCAGCCCCAGCATTTT. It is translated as CASTRGQFNQPQHF.

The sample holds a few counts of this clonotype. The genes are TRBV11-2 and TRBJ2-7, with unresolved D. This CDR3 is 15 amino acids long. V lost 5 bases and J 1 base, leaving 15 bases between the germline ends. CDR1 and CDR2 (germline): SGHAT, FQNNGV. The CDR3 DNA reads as TGTGCCAGCAGCGACGGACCCGCTGGATCCTACGAGCAGTACTTC. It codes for CASSDGPAGSYEQYF. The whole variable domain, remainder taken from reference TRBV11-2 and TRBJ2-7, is EAGVAQSPRYKIIEKRQSVAFWCNPISGHATLYWYQQILGQGPKLLIQFQNNGVVDDSQLPKDRFSAERLKGVDSTLKIQPAKLEDSAVYLCASSDGPAGSYEQYFGPGTRLTVT.

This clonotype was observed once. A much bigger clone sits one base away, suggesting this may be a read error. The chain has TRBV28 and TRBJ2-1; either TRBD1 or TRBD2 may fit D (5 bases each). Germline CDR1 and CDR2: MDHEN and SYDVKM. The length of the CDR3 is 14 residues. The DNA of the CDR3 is TGTGCCAGCTCGGGACGTCGGACGTACAATGAGCGGTTCTTC. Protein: CASSGRRTYNERFF.

CDR3 nucleotides: TGTGCCAGCAGCTCCACCGTTAGGGGTGGCAATCAGCCCCAGCATTTT. Its protein is CASSSTVRGGNQPQHF. The genes are TRBV7-9 and TRBJ1-5; possible D gene TRBD1, 5 bases. The length of the CDR3 is 16 residues. From germline, CDR1 is SEHNR and CDR2 FQNEAQ (reference sequence). Trimming shortened V by 4 bases and J by 2 bases, and 15 bases separated the two germline ends.

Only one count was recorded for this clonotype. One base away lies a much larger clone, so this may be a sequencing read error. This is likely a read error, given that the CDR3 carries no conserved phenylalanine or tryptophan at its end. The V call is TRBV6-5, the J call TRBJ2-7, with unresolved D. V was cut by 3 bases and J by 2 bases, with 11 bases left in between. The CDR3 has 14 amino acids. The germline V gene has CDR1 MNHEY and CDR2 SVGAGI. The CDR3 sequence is CASSYMAGTYEQYC. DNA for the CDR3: TGTGCCAGCAGTTATATGGCAGGTACCTACGAGCAGTACTGC.